This T cell receptor beta chain is drawn from a study of T cell responses to AZD1222 COVID-19 vaccine. The CDR3 length is 13 residues. The V and J ends lost 3 bases and 5 bases respectively, with 8 bases between them. The V gene's germline CDR1 is MNHNS and CDR2 SASEGT. Profiled with immunoSEQ multiplex PCR; TCRdb holds only in-frame clones, not every one. The ten most abundant clones cover about 2.2% of a sample with over 120,000 clones. The sequence was collected from an adult in good health. The J gene is TRBJ1-5, the V gene TRBV6-1; D is undetermined. The sequencing sample was made of peripheral blood. CDR3 DNA: TGTGCCAGCAGTGATGGTGGGGATCAGCCCCAGCATTTT. Its protein product is CASSDGGDQPQHF.